These T cell receptor beta chains were read from a single sample in a study of T cells in Graves' hyperthyroidism and ophthalmopathy. TCRdb analysed the multiplex PCR reads with MiXCR anew, one entry per CDR3 protein. The sample has a few hundred thousand distinct CDR3 sequences, 46% seen once. The sample taken for sequencing was peripheral blood or thyroid tissue (not recorded which). These receptors were collected from a woman in her late teens or twenties with Graves' hyperthyroidism. Both conserved end residues are part of each CDR3. Each record gives: D gene, clone size, J gene, V gene, CDR3 DNA, CDR3 protein. The D gene is left open where the match is weak. The listing skips clone size in some rows; elsewhere it reads once, few, many or a size class.

D gene: .
clone size: .
J gene: TRBJ1-3
V gene: TRBV7-6
CDR3 DNA: TGTGCCAGCAGCAGGGGGGACATCGGAAACACCATATATTTT
CDR3 protein: CASSRGDIGNTIYF

D gene: TRBD2
clone size: .
J gene: TRBJ2-1
V gene: TRBV20-1
CDR3 DNA: TGCAGTGCTAGAGGTCTAGCGGGAGGGGGTGAGCAGTTCTTC
CDR3 protein: CSARGLAGGGEQFF

D gene: .
clone size: .
J gene: TRBJ2-2
V gene: TRBV12-5
CDR3 DNA: TGTGCTAGTGGTTTAATGCTTAGGGGCGGAAAGACCGGGGAGCTGTTTTTT
CDR3 protein: CASGLMLRGGKTGELFF

D gene: .
clone size: many
J gene: TRBJ1-1
V gene: TRBV7-9
CDR3 DNA: TGTGCCAGCAGCTTAGGGTCTCCAGCGCACACTGAAGCTTTCTTT
CDR3 protein: CASSLGSPAHTEAFF

D gene: .
clone size: .
J gene: TRBJ1-5
V gene: TRBV7-9
CDR3 DNA: TGTGCCAGCAGCTTAGCCGGGATTAGCAATCAGCCCCAGCATTTT
CDR3 protein: CASSLAGISNQPQHF

D gene: .
clone size: few
J gene: TRBJ1-5
V gene: TRBV27
CDR3 DNA: TGTGCCAGCAGTTTAGCGGGGCCCTCCGGTCAGCCCCAGCATTTT
CDR3 protein: CASSLAGPSGQPQHF

D gene: TRBD2
clone size: many
J gene: TRBJ2-7
V gene: TRBV7-9
CDR3 DNA: TGTGCCAGCAGCCTGAGGGGCGGGAGAGTCGACGAGCAGTACTTC
CDR3 protein: CASSLRGGRVDEQYF

D gene: TRBD2
clone size: .
J gene: TRBJ2-1
V gene: TRBV4-3
CDR3 DNA: TGCGCCAGCAGCAAGACTAGCGGGAGGGCCTCTGAGCAGTTCTTC
CDR3 protein: CASSKTSGRASEQFF

D gene: .
clone size: many
J gene: TRBJ1-2
V gene: TRBV19
CDR3 DNA: TGTGCCAGTAGTTTCCTAGGGGAGAACTATGGCTACACCTTC
CDR3 protein: CASSFLGENYGYTF

D gene: TRBD2
clone size: .
J gene: TRBJ2-2
V gene: TRBV29-1
CDR3 DNA: TGCAGCAGTAGCGGGAGGGCCACCGGGGAGCTGTTTTTT
CDR3 protein: CSSSGRATGELFF

D gene: .
clone size: many
J gene: TRBJ2-7
V gene: TRBV7-9
CDR3 DNA: TGTGCCAGCAGTTACTCTGGCAGGCGCTACGAGCAGTACTTC
CDR3 protein: CASSYSGRRYEQYF

D gene: .
clone size: many
J gene: TRBJ2-7
V gene: TRBV29-1
CDR3 DNA: TGCAGCGCCACTCAACTAGGAACCTACGAGCAGTACTTC
CDR3 protein: CSATQLGTYEQYF

D gene: .
clone size: .
J gene: TRBJ2-7
V gene: TRBV12-3/TRBV12-4
CDR3 DNA: TGTGCCAGCAGTTTTTCCCGAAGGAGATCCGACCCCTCCGGGCTTTCCTACGAGCAGTACTTC
CDR3 protein: CASSFSRRRSDPSGLSYEQYF

D gene: .
clone size: many
J gene: TRBJ2-7
V gene: TRBV5-6
CDR3 DNA: TGTGCCAGCAGCTTAGTGACAGATTACGAGCAGTACTTC
CDR3 protein: CASSLVTDYEQYF

D gene: TRBD2
clone size: .
J gene: TRBJ2-2
V gene: TRBV9
CDR3 DNA: TGTGCCAGCAGCCCTCGACTAGCGGACTGGGGCGGGGAGCTGTTTTTT
CDR3 protein: CASSPRLADWGGELFF

D gene: TRBD1
clone size: many
J gene: TRBJ2-7
V gene: TRBV11-2
CDR3 DNA: TGTGCCAGCAGCGGAGCAGAACAGGGGGTCGGGTCCTACGAGCAGTACTTC
CDR3 protein: CASSGAEQGVGSYEQYF

D gene: .
clone size: .
J gene: TRBJ1-3
V gene: TRBV10-3
CDR3 DNA: TGTGCCACCGCGAGGAACACCATATATTTT
CDR3 protein: CATARNTIYF